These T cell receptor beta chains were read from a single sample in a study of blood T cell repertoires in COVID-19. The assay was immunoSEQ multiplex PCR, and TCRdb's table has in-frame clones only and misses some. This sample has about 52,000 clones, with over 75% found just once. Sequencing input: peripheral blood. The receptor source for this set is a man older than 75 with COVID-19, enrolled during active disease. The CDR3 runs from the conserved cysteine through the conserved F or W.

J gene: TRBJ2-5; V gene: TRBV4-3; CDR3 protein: CASSPRVPSREGGETQYF
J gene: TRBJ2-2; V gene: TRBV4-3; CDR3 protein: CASSLGGGAGTGELFF
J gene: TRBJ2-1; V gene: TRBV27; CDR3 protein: CASRISSAHNEQFF
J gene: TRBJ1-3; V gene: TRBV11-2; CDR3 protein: CASSRRGNSGNTIYF
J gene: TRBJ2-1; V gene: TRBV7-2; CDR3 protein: CASSGAGTSGYNEQFF
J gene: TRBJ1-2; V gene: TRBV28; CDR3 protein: CASGRQGADGYGYTF
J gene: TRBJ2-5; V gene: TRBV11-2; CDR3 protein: CASSLQRGAGTQYF
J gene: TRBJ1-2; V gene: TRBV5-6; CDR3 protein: CASSSETGIGPGDYGYTF
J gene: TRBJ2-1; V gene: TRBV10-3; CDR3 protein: CAISESGNEQFF
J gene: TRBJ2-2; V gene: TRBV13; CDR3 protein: CASSGPLAGYNTGELFF
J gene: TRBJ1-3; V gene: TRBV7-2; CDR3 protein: CASSLGGGTELGNTIYF
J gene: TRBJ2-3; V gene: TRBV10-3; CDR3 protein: CAISGVQGAPITQYF
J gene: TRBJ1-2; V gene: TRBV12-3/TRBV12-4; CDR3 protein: CASSLTGDYGYTF
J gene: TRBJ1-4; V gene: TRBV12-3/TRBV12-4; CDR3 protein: CASTRTGFEKLFF
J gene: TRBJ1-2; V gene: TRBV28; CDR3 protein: CASTSPGQNAWGYTF
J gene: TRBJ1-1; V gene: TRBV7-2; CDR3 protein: CASSRGQGNTEAFF
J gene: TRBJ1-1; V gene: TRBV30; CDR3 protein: CAWSLQTNTEAFF
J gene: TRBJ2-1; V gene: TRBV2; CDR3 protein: CASRPLAPSYNEQFF
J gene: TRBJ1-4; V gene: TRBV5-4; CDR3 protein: CASSLATGVNEKLFF
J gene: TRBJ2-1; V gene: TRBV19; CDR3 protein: CASSLQATSGPYNEQFF
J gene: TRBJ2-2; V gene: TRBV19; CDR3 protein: CASRDRVFGELFF
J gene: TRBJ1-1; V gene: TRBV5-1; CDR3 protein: CASSLVVGVNTEAFF
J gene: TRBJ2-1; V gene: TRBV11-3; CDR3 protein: CASSLVSGSSGNEQFF
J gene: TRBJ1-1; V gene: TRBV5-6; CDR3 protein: CASSLRRGAEAFF
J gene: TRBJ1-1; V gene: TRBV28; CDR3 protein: CASSMGQLYTEAFF
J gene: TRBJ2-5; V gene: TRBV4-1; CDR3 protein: CASSRLRGSAETQYF